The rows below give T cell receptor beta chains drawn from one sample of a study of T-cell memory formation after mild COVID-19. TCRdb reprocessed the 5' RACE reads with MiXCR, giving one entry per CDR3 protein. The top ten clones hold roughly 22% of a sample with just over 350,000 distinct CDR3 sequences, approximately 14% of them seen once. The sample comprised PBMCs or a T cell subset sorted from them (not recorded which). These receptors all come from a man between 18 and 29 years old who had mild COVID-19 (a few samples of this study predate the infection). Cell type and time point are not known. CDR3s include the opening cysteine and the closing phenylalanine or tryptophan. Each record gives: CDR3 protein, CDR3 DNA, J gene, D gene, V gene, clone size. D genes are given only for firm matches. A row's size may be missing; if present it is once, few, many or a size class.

CDR3aa: CASSFEIPPTHEQFF
CDR3nt: TGTGCCAGCAGTTTTGAGATACCCCCGACCCATGAGCAGTTCTTC
j_gene: TRBJ2-1
d_gene: NA
v_gene: TRBV12-3/TRBV12-4
abundance: NA

CDR3aa: CASSLGTGVNYGYTF
CDR3nt: TGCGCCAGCAGCTTAGGGACAGGGGTCAACTATGGCTACACCTTC
j_gene: TRBJ1-2
d_gene: TRBD1
v_gene: TRBV5-1
abundance: many

CDR3aa: CASSPRQGITDTQYF
CDR3nt: TGTGCCAGCTCACCACGACAGGGGATAACAGATACGCAGTATTTT
j_gene: TRBJ2-3
d_gene: TRBD1
v_gene: TRBV18
abundance: few

CDR3aa: CSVQGQLNTEAFF
CDR3nt: TGCAGCGTCCAAGGACAGTTGAACACTGAAGCTTTCTTT
j_gene: TRBJ1-1
d_gene: NA
v_gene: TRBV29-1
abundance: many

CDR3aa: CASSVDTYYEQYF
CDR3nt: TGTGCCAGCAGTGTTGACACGTACTACGAGCAGTACTTC
j_gene: TRBJ2-7
d_gene: NA
v_gene: TRBV2
abundance: few

CDR3aa: CASSPGTAGYEQYF
CDR3nt: TGTGCCAGCTCACCAGGGACGGCAGGGTACGAGCAGTACTTC
j_gene: TRBJ2-7
d_gene: NA
v_gene: TRBV18
abundance: NA

CDR3aa: CASRTTDTQYF
CDR3nt: TGTGCCAGCAGGACTACAGATACGCAGTATTTT
j_gene: TRBJ2-3
d_gene: NA
v_gene: TRBV7-9
abundance: few

CDR3aa: CASSNRITDTQYF
CDR3nt: TGTGCCAGCAGCAACCGCATTACAGATACGCAGTATTTT
j_gene: TRBJ2-3
d_gene: NA
v_gene: TRBV28
abundance: few

CDR3aa: CASSFTGNEQFF
CDR3nt: TGCGCCAGCAGCTTCACAGGCAATGAGCAGTTCTTC
j_gene: TRBJ2-1
d_gene: NA
v_gene: TRBV5-1
abundance: NA

CDR3aa: CASGRVDGKETQYF
CDR3nt: TGTGCCAGCGGGCGAGTTGATGGGAAAGAGACCCAGTACTTC
j_gene: TRBJ2-5
d_gene: NA
v_gene: TRBV7-9
abundance: NA

CDR3aa: CASSSGPPLHF
CDR3nt: TGTGCCAGCAGCTCCGGTCCACCCCTCCACTTT
j_gene: TRBJ1-6
d_gene: NA
v_gene: TRBV7-2
abundance: few

CDR3aa: CASSLGTEAYNEQFF
CDR3nt: TGTGCCAGCAGCTTGGGGACGGAGGCCTACAATGAGCAGTTCTTC
j_gene: TRBJ2-1
d_gene: NA
v_gene: TRBV11-2
abundance: NA

CDR3aa: CASSARDRGQPGELFF
CDR3nt: TGTGCCAGCAGCGCCCGGGACAGGGGGCAACCCGGGGAGCTGTTTTTT
j_gene: TRBJ2-2
d_gene: TRBD1
v_gene: TRBV12-3/TRBV12-4
abundance: few

CDR3aa: CASGIGTGDYGYTF
CDR3nt: TGTGCCAGCGGGATTGGGACAGGGGATTATGGCTACACCTTC
j_gene: TRBJ1-2
d_gene: TRBD1
v_gene: TRBV5-5
abundance: NA

CDR3aa: CSASGGAGKNIQYF
CDR3nt: TGCAGTGCTAGCGGGGGGGCTGGCAAAAACATTCAGTACTTC
j_gene: TRBJ2-4
d_gene: TRBD2
v_gene: TRBV20-1
abundance: few

CDR3aa: CASSYQRGEFF
CDR3nt: TGTGCCAGCAGCTACCAGCGGGGGGAGTTCTTC
j_gene: TRBJ2-1
d_gene: TRBD2
v_gene: TRBV2
abundance: NA

CDR3aa: CASSFPGQDYGYTF
CDR3nt: TGCGCCAGCAGCTTCCCCGGACAGGACTATGGCTACACCTTC
j_gene: TRBJ1-2
d_gene: TRBD1
v_gene: TRBV5-1
abundance: many

CDR3aa: CASSLRGLPNQPQHF
CDR3nt: TGTGCCAGCAGTTTAAGGGGACTCCCGAATCAGCCCCAGCATTTT
j_gene: TRBJ1-5
d_gene: NA
v_gene: TRBV27
abundance: NA

CDR3aa: CASSEAPANYGYTF
CDR3nt: TGTGCCAGCAGTGAAGCCCCAGCTAACTATGGCTACACCTTC
j_gene: TRBJ1-2
d_gene: NA
v_gene: TRBV2
abundance: NA

CDR3aa: CSGRRGTYEQYF
CDR3nt: TGCAGTGGGCGCAGGGGAACCTACGAGCAGTACTTC
j_gene: TRBJ2-7
d_gene: NA
v_gene: TRBV20-1
abundance: few

CDR3aa: CASSLVSWETQYF
CDR3nt: TGTGCCAGCTCATTGGTCTCCTGGGAGACCCAGTACTTC
j_gene: TRBJ2-5
d_gene: NA
v_gene: TRBV6-2/TRBV6-3
abundance: many

CDR3aa: CASSFTGGRDTEAFF
CDR3nt: TGCGCCAGCAGCTTCACGGGGGGGCGCGACACTGAAGCTTTCTTT
j_gene: TRBJ1-1
d_gene: NA
v_gene: TRBV5-1
abundance: NA

CDR3aa: CASSLGTSVHGELFF
CDR3nt: TGTGCCAGCAGCCTTGGGACTAGCGTTCACGGGGAGCTGTTTTTT
j_gene: TRBJ2-2
d_gene: TRBD2
v_gene: TRBV7-3
abundance: few

CDR3aa: CASKPSAGQGFSGWQPQHF
CDR3nt: TGTGCCAGCAAACCAAGCGCCGGACAGGGTTTTTCCGGGTGGCAGCCCCAGCATTTT
j_gene: TRBJ1-5
d_gene: TRBD1
v_gene: TRBV27
abundance: many

CDR3aa: CASSEYIWAGGETQYF
CDR3nt: TGTGCCAGCAGTGAATATATATGGGCAGGTGGGGAGACCCAGTACTTC
j_gene: TRBJ2-5
d_gene: NA
v_gene: TRBV25-1
abundance: few

CDR3aa: CASSASTGGARNTEAFF
CDR3nt: TGCGCCAGCAGCGCGTCGACAGGGGGCGCAAGGAACACTGAAGCTTTCTTT
j_gene: TRBJ1-1
d_gene: TRBD1
v_gene: TRBV5-1
abundance: few

CDR3aa: CASGAGGPETQYF
CDR3nt: TGTGCCAGCGGTGCCGGGGGCCCAGAGACCCAGTACTTC
j_gene: TRBJ2-5
d_gene: NA
v_gene: TRBV28
abundance: NA

CDR3aa: CASSQDARQGDFGTGELFF
CDR3nt: TGTGCCAGCAGCCAAGACGCCCGACAGGGGGATTTTGGGACCGGGGAGCTGTTTTTT
j_gene: TRBJ2-2
d_gene: TRBD1
v_gene: TRBV4-2
abundance: many

CDR3aa: CASSVGSEGYTF
CDR3nt: TGTGCCAGCAGCGTAGGCTCGGAAGGCTACACCTTC
j_gene: TRBJ1-2
d_gene: NA
v_gene: TRBV9
abundance: NA

CDR3aa: CASSFISGGSQDNEQFF
CDR3nt: TGCGCCAGCAGCTTCATTAGCGGGGGTTCTCAGGACAATGAGCAGTTCTTC
j_gene: TRBJ2-1
d_gene: TRBD2
v_gene: TRBV5-1
abundance: NA

CDR3aa: CASSINANTEAFF
CDR3nt: TGCGCCAGCAGCATCAATGCGAACACTGAAGCTTTCTTT
j_gene: TRBJ1-1
d_gene: NA
v_gene: TRBV5-1
abundance: many

CDR3aa: CASSWRDRVVYTF
CDR3nt: TGTGCCAGCAGCTGGAGGGACAGGGTAGTCTACACCTTC
j_gene: TRBJ1-2
d_gene: TRBD1
v_gene: TRBV7-2
abundance: NA

CDR3aa: CASSLGPGEQYF
CDR3nt: TGTGCCAGCAGCTTAGGACCGGGAGAGCAGTACTTC
j_gene: TRBJ2-7
d_gene: NA
v_gene: TRBV7-2
abundance: NA